A single sample is the source of the 17 T cell receptor beta chains below, sequenced in a study of cytomegalovirus exposure and HLA in healthy donors. The repertoire was sequenced with immunoSEQ multiplex PCR; TCRdb's copy has only in-frame clones and lacks some. The sample contains around 86,000 clones, over 85% of which appear only once. The sequenced sample was PBMCs. Receptors originate from a woman aged 25 to 45 in good health and CMV-seropositive.

The rearrangement joins TRBV4-3 to TRBJ1-2; maybe TRBD1 (5 bases). The germline gives CDR1 LGHNA, CDR2 YSLEER. The CDR3 extends over 17 amino acids. The ends were cut back, 0 bases at V and 5 bases at J, with 19 bases in the middle. The CDR3 loop is CASSQDRGRPGPYGYTF. In DNA, the CDR3 is TGCGCCAGCAGCCAAGACCGGGGGAGGCCTGGGCCTTATGGCTACACCTTC.

The rearrangement links TRBV11-2 to TRBJ2-1; 9 bases are a match to TRBD2. The V gene's germline CDR1 is SGHAT and CDR2 FQNNGV. V shed 1 base, J shed 2 bases, and the junction held 3 bases outside the gene matches. The CDR3 is 16 amino acids. DNA of the CDR3: TGTGCCAGCAGCTTAGTCAGCGGGAGGCCCTACAATGAGCAGTTCTTC. It codes for CASSLVSGRPYNEQFF.

The V and J genes are TRBV7-9 and TRBJ2-1; 9 bases line up with TRBD2. This CDR3 is built from 15 residues. J lost 6 bases, V lost 1 base, and 4 bases had no gene match. Per germline, CDR1 SEHNR and CDR2 FQNEAQ (reference sequence). This CDR3 is CASSLVSGGLNEQFF. The CDR3 DNA reads TGTGCCAGCAGCTTAGTGAGCGGGGGGCTCAATGAGCAGTTCTTC.

This chain joins TRBV19 and TRBJ1-2, with a weak D call TRBD1 (5 bases). V dropped 8 bases and J dropped 2 bases, with 18 bases sitting between them. The CDR3 totals 15 residues. The germline CDR1 and CDR2 sequences are LNHDA and SQIVND (reference sequence). CDR3 sequence reads: CASRGGLEGNYGYTF. CDR3 bases: TGTGCCAGTCGGGGGGGACTCGAGGGGAACTATGGCTACACCTTC.

The chain combines TRBV2 with TRBJ1-2; D not resolved. Trimming cost V 5 bases and J 4 bases, with 14 bases left between them. Germline values: CDR1 SNHLY, CDR2 FYNNEI. The CDR3 extends over 14 amino acids. The CDR3 region is CASSTAGGVYGYTF. The DNA for the CDR3 is TGTGCCAGCAGTACCGCGGGTGGCGTCTATGGCTACACCTTC. Full variable domain (remainder filled in from reference TRBV2 and TRBJ1-2): EPEVTQTPSHQVTQMGQEVILRCVPISNHLYFYWYRQILGQKVEFLVSFYNNEISEKSEIFDDQFSVERPDGSNFTLKIRSTKLEDSAMYFCASSTAGGVYGYTFGSGTRLTVV.

V gene TRBV11-2 combines with J gene TRBJ2-6, with 9 bases fitting TRBD1. The germline gives CDR1 SGHAT, CDR2 FQNNGV. Losses at the gene ends were 5 bases for V and 0 bases for J; bases not matched to a gene: 11. This CDR3 region has 19 residues. The CDR3 spells CASSLNRGRLDSGANVLTF. The CDR3 coding sequence is TGTGCCAGCAGCCTAAACAGGGGGCGGCTGGACTCTGGGGCCAACGTCCTGACTTTC.

V is TRBV19 and J is TRBJ1-4; D gene unclear. Per the germline V gene, CDR1 is LNHDA and CDR2 is SQIVND (reference sequence). This CDR3 comprises 16 residues. Trimming left V 0 bases short and J 4 bases short, with 12 bases between. The CDR3 coding sequence is TGTGCCAGTAGTATAGAATGGGGAGCTTTTAATGAAAAACTGTTTTTT. Protein: CASSIEWGAFNEKLFF.

The V and J genes are TRBV7-2 and TRBJ2-7, with 8 bases fitting TRBD2. The ends lost 2 bases at V and 3 bases at J; junction bases unmatched: 12. Germline CDR1 and CDR2: SGHTA and FQGNSA. This CDR3 contains 17 residues. In DNA, the CDR3 is TGTGCCAGCAGCTTAATGGTTAGCGGGATTATTGACTACGAGCAGTACTTC. Its translation: CASSLMVSGIIDYEQYF. The variable domain in full, completed from reference TRBV7-2 and TRBJ2-7, reads GAGVSQSPSNKVTEKGKDVELRCDPISGHTALYWYRQSLGQGLEFLIYFQGNSAPDKSGLPSDRFSAERTGGSVSTLTIQRTQQEDSAVYLCASSLMVSGIIDYEQYFGPGTRLTVT.

The chain has TRBV6-6 and TRBJ1-1; D not resolved. The germline V and J ends were trimmed by 5 bases and 0 bases, with 10 bases remaining between them. The CDR3 sequence is 14 residues long. CDR1 is MNHNY and CDR2 is SVGAGI in the germline V gene (reference sequence). The CDR3 region has the DNA TGTGCCAGCAGTCCCGGGGTCATGAACACTGAAGCTTTCTTT. It yields the protein CASSPGVMNTEAFF.

V gene TRBV28 combines with J gene TRBJ2-7; 9 bases are shared with TRBD1. CDR1 MDHEN and CDR2 SYDVKM come from the germline V gene. After removal of 5 bases from V and 7 bases from J, the junction contained 15 bases not matched to a gene. CDR3 size: 16 residues. CDR3 bases: TGTGCCAGCAGTGGCCCTACCGGGACAGGGAATCTTGAGCAGTACTTC. It translates to CASSGPTGTGNLEQYF.

The V call is TRBV19, the J call TRBJ1-2, with 7 bases that match TRBD1. V lost 7 bases, J lost 6 bases, and 8 bases stayed unmatched. Germline values: CDR1 LNHDA, CDR2 SQIVND (reference sequence). This CDR3 comprises 13 residues. Here the CDR3 reads CASKSKGANGYTF. CDR3 bases: TGTGCCAGTAAATCGAAGGGGGCAAATGGCTACACCTTC. Together with reference TRBV19 and TRBJ1-2, the CDR3 gives the full variable domain: DGGITQSPKYLFRKEGQNVTLSCEQNLNHDAMYWYRQDPGQGLRLIYYSQIVNDFQKGDIAEGYSVSREKKESFPLTVTSAQKNPTAFYLCASKSKGANGYTFGSGTRLTVV.

The rearrangement links TRBV11-2 to TRBJ2-2; 7 bases line up with TRBD1. The CDR3 runs to 15 residues. The J segment lost 4 bases and the V segment lost 4 bases, leaving 6 bases of the junction unmatched. The germline CDR1 and CDR2 sequences are SGHAT and FQNNGV. This CDR3 is CASSSRQGITGELFF. For the CDR3, the DNA is TGTGCCAGCAGCTCCAGACAGGGTATCACCGGGGAGCTGTTTTTT. Full variable domain (remainder filled in from reference TRBV11-2 and TRBJ2-2): EAGVAQSPRYKIIEKRQSVAFWCNPISGHATLYWYQQILGQGPKLLIQFQNNGVVDDSQLPKDRFSAERLKGVDSTLKIQPAKLEDSAVYLCASSSRQGITGELFFGEGSRLTVL.

In nucleotides, the CDR3 is TGTGCCAGCAGCTTGGCCGGGACAGGGTTCCACGAGCAGTACTTC. This translates into CASSLAGTGFHEQYF. The V call is TRBV5-6, the J call TRBJ2-7; 9 nucleotides align to TRBD1. The junction had 6 bases not matched to a gene; V was cut back by 0 bases and J by 5 bases. This CDR3 comprises 15 residues. Per germline, CDR1 SGHDT and CDR2 YYEEEE.

This chain uses TRBV14 with TRBJ1-2, with D hard to call. Germline V gene data show CDR1 as SGHDN and CDR2 as FVKESK. The CDR3 is 17 amino acids. V was pared by 1 base and J by 4 bases, with 19 bases between. The CDR3 DNA reads as TGTGCCAGCAGCCAAGTTGACGACTTCGGTTCCCCCTATGGCTACACCTTC. Translated: CASSQVDDFGSPYGYTF.

This clone appeared once. The chain has TRBV6-1 and TRBJ1-4; tentatively, D is TRBD1 (6 bases). Trimming removed 3 bases at V and 10 bases at J, with 21 bases between. The CDR3 is 16 amino acids. Per germline, CDR1 MNHNS and CDR2 SASEGT. CDR3 residues: CASSDLLRGQPRKLFF. CDR3 nucleotide sequence: TGTGCCAGCAGTGACCTTCTCCGCGGACAGCCCAGAAAACTGTTTTTT.

The V gene is TRBV18, the J gene TRBJ1-3; D is unresolved. The germline CDR1 and CDR2 sequences are KGHSH and LQKENI. The CDR3 runs to 14 residues. V lost 1 base, J lost 4 bases, and 8 bases lay in between. CDR3 sequence reads: CASSPRAGGNTIYF. The CDR3 DNA sequence: TGTGCCAGCTCACCACGGGCAGGAGGAAACACCATATATTTT.

V usage is TRBV4-3 and J usage is TRBJ1-4; TRBD1 matches 7 bases. The CDR3 extends over 16 amino acids. After removal of 0 bases from V and 5 bases from J, the junction contained 6 bases not matched to a gene. The germline CDR1 and CDR2 sequences are LGHNA and YSLEER. The CDR3 here is CASSQEGDRENEKLFF. The CDR3 DNA sequence: TGCGCCAGCAGCCAAGAGGGGGACAGAGAGAATGAAAAACTGTTTTTT.